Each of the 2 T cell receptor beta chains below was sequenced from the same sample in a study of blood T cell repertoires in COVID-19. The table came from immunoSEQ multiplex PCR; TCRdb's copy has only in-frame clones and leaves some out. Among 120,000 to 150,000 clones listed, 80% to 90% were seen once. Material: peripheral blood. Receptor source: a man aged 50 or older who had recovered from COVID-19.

The CDR3 sequence: CASRLQGLAGGYNEQFF. In DNA, the CDR3 is TGTGCCAGCAGATTACAGGGACTAGCGGGGGGGTACAATGAGCAGTTCTTC. The genes are TRBV7-2 and TRBJ2-1, with TRBD2 identical over 16 bases. The trim removed 6 bases at V and 4 bases at J, leaving 6 bases unmatched. This CDR3 is built from 17 residues. Per germline, CDR1 SGHTA and CDR2 FQGNSA. Together with reference TRBV7-2 and TRBJ2-1, the CDR3 gives the full variable domain: GAGVSQSPSNKVTEKGKDVELRCDPISGHTALYWYRQSLGQGLEFLIYFQGNSAPDKSGLPSDRFSAERTGGSVSTLTIQRTQQEDSAVYLCASRLQGLAGGYNEQFFGPGTRLTVL.

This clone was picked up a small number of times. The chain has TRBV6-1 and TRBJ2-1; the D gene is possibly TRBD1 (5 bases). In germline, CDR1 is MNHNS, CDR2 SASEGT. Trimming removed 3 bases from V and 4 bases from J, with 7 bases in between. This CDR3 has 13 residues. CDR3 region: CASSDREYNEQFF. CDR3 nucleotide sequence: TGTGCCAGCAGTGACAGGGAATACAATGAGCAGTTCTTC.